The 8 T cell receptor beta chains listed next were all sequenced from one sample in a study of Ad26.COV2.S vaccination and SARS-CoV-2 variants. Sample treatment: 15 to 20 received Ad26.COV2.S at low or high dose, single or two shots; roughly five received placebo; per-sample allocation not given. Day 63 following the first vaccine or placebo injection was when the samples were taken. This table comes from immunoSEQ multiplex PCR, and its TCRdb copy is limited to in-frame clones, with some not included. The sample yields 250,000 or so clones, roughly 87% seen once. The specimen was peripheral blood, collected in a trial of Ad26.COV2.S vaccine versus placebo. All receptors derive from a person between 18 and 60 years old who received the Ad26.COV2.S COVID-19 vaccine or a placebo.

The chain joins TRBV2 to TRBJ2-7; no definite D call. The germline V gene has CDR1 SNHLY and CDR2 FYNNEI. The V end lost 5 bases, the J end lost 6 bases, and 8 bases lay between the germline ends. CDR3 length: 11 residues. CDR3: CASSLRSEQYV. The CDR3 coding sequence is TGTGCCAGCAGTTTAAGGTCCGAGCAGTACGTC.

The chain employs TRBV7-3 and TRBJ2-7; D call uncertain. The V end was cut by 5 bases, the J end by 2 bases, with 16 bases between. CDR1 is SGHTA and CDR2 is FQGTGA in the germline V gene. The length of the CDR3 is 15 residues. CDR3 sequence: CASSRLPGAPYEQYF. The CDR3 coding sequence is TGTGCCAGCAGCCGGCTCCCGGGTGCCCCCTACGAGCAGTACTTC.

This chain connects TRBV4-3 to TRBJ1-3, with 7 bases that match TRBD1. There are 15 residues in the CDR3. Unmatched junction bases numbered 4, after V lost 2 bases and J lost 3 bases. Germline CDR1 is LGHNA and CDR2 is YSLEER. CDR3 amino acids: CASSQLTGNGNTIYF. CDR3 nucleotide sequence: TGCGCCAGCAGCCAATTGACAGGGAATGGAAACACCATATATTTT.

This clone was found once. The V and J genes are TRBV18 and TRBJ2-1; D tentatively fits TRBD1 or TRBD2 (5 bases each). The CDR3 extends over 14 amino acids. Trimming shortened V by 3 bases and J by 6 bases, and 12 bases separated the two germline ends. Germline lookup yields CDR1 KGHSH and CDR2 LQKENI. The CDR3 bases are TGTGCCAGCTCACCGGGACGGGGTTTCAATGAGCAGTTCTTC. It yields the protein CASSPGRGFNEQFF.

The chain recombines TRBV5-1 with TRBJ2-6; 7 nucleotides agree with TRBD2. The CDR3 is 16 residues long. Germline V gene lookup returns CDR1 SGHRS and CDR2 YFSETQ. Trimming took 4 bases from V and 2 from J; bases not matched to a gene: 6. The CDR3 DNA is TGCGCCAGCAGCCGCGTGGGGGGGGCTGGGGCCAACGTCCTGACTTTC. This translates into CASSRVGGAGANVLTF. The full variable domain, in which reference TRBV5-1 and TRBJ2-6 provide the parts outside the CDR3, is KAGVTQTPRYLIKTRGQQVTLSCSPISGHRSVSWYQQTPGQGLQFLFEYFSETQRNKGNFPGRFSGRQFSNSRSEMNVSTLELGDSALYLCASSRVGGAGANVLTFGAGSRLTVL.

The chain has TRBV5-4 and TRBJ1-1; 8 bases agree with TRBD1. CDR3 length equals 14 residues. Germline V gene sequence: CDR1 SGHNT, CDR2 YYREEE (reference sequence). The ends lost 3 bases at V and 5 bases at J; junction bases unmatched: 6. CDR3 DNA: TGTGCCAGCAGCTGGGGACAGGCAGGGACTGAAGCTTTCTTT. Translating gives CASSWGQAGTEAFF.

The genes are TRBV25-1 and TRBJ1-2; TRBD1 is a possible D gene (6 bases). The germline V gene has CDR1 MGHDK and CDR2 SYGVNS. The CDR3 runs to 14 residues. V dropped 5 bases and J dropped 5 bases, with 15 bases sitting between them. The CDR3 is CASSTRQEPYGYTF. The CDR3 nucleotides are TGTGCCAGCAGTACGAGACAGGAGCCTTATGGCTACACCTTC.

The V call is TRBV11-2, the J call TRBJ2-1, with TRBD2 identical over 7 bases. Germline lookup yields CDR1 SGHAT and CDR2 FQNNGV. With 2 bases clipped from V and 1 base from J, the junction kept 5 bases outside the gene matches. The CDR3 is 16 amino acids. Written as DNA, the CDR3 is TGTGCCAGCAGCTTACGTCCTAGCGGTTCCTACAATGAGCAGTTCTTC. Translation gives CASSLRPSGSYNEQFF. Variable domain in full (rest from reference TRBV11-2 and TRBJ2-1): EAGVAQSPRYKIIEKRQSVAFWCNPISGHATLYWYQQILGQGPKLLIQFQNNGVVDDSQLPKDRFSAERLKGVDSTLKIQPAKLEDSAVYLCASSLRPSGSYNEQFFGPGTRLTVL.